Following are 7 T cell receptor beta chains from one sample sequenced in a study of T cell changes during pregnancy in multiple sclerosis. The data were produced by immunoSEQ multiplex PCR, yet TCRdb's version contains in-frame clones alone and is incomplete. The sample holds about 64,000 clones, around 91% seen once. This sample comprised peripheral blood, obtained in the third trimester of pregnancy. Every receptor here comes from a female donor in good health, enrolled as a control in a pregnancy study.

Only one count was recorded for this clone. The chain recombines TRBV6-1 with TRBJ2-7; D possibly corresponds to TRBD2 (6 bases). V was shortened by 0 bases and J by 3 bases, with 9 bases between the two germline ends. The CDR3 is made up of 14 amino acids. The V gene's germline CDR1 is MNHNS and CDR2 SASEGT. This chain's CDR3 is CASSEAGSGYEQYF. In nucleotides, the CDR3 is TGTGCCAGCAGTGAAGCTGGTAGCGGCTACGAGCAGTACTTC.

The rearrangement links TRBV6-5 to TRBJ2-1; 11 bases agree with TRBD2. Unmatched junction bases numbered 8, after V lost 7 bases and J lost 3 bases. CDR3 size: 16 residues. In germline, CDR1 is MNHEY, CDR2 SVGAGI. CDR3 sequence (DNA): TGTGCCAGCATTCACTCCGGGACTAGCGGCTACAATGAGCAGTTCTTC. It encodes CASIHSGTSGYNEQFF.

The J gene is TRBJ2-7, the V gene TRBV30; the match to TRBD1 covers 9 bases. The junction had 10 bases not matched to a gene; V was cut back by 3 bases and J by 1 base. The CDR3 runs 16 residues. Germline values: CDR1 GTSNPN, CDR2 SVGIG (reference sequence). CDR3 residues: CAWREPGQGISYEQYF. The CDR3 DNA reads TGTGCCTGGAGGGAGCCGGGACAGGGAATTTCCTACGAGCAGTACTTC.

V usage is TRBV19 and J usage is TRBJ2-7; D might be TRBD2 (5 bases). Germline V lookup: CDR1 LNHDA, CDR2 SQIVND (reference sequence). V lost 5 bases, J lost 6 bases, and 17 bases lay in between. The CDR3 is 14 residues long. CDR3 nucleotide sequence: TGTGCCAGTAGTTTTTGGACGGAGGATCCCGAGCAGTACTTC. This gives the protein CASSFWTEDPEQYF.

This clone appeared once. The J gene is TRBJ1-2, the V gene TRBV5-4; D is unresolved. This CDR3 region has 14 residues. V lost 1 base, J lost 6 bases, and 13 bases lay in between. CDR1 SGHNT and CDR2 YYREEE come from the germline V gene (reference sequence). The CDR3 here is CASSLNPAGDGYTF. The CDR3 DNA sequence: TGTGCCAGCAGCTTGAATCCGGCGGGCGATGGCTACACCTTC.

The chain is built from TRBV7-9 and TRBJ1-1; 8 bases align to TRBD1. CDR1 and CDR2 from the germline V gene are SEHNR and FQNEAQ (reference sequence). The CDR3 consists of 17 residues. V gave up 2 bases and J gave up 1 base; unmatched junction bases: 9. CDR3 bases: TGTGCCAGCAGCTTATACCGGGACAGGTCGGGGAACACTGAAGCTTTCTTT. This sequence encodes CASSLYRDRSGNTEAFF.

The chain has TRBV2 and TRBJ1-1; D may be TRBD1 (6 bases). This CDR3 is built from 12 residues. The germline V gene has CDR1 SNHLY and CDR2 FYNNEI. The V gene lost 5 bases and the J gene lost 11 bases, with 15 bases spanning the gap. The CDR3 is CASSTGTTGAFF. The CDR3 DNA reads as TGTGCCAGCAGTACAGGGACAACGGGGGCTTTCTTT.